This T cell receptor beta chain was documented in a study of blood T cell repertoires in COVID-19. For the study at large: The samples span acute and convalescent COVID-19 from the United States, Italy and Spain. In each case, the material was cDNA or gDNA derived from T cells, B-cell-depleted T cells, or PBMCs.

CDR1 and CDR2 from the germline V gene are SGHDT and YYEEEE. This CDR3 is 15 amino acids long. V lost 4 bases and J lost 6; bases outside the gene matches: 6. Per the original data handling: From reference gene primer amplification, estimates of nucleated cell counts were derived. Profiled with immunoSEQ multiplex PCR; TCRdb holds only in-frame clones, not every one. V, J and clone size are those of that table, while D and trimming were read from the DNA. The table shows under 70,000 clones, with approximately 87% occurring only once. The TCR comes from a woman between 55 and 75 years old with COVID-19, enrolled during active disease. The genes are TRBV5-6 and TRBJ2-7, with 14 positions matching TRBD2. The sample consisted of peripheral blood. The CDR3 DNA is TGTGCCAGCAGCCCGGGACTAGCGGGAGACTCCGAGCAGTACTTC. It encodes CASSPGLAGDSEQYF.